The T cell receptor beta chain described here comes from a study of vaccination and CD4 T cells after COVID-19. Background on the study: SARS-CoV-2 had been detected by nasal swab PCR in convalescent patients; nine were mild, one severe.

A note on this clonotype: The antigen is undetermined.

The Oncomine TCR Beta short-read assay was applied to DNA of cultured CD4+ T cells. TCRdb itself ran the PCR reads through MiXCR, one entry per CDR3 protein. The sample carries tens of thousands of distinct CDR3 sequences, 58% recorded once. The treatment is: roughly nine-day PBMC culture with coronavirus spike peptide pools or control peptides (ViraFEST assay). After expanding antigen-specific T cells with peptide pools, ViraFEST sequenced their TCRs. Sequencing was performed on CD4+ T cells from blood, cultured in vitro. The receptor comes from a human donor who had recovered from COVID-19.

The CDR3 sequence: CASSLGRDTEAFF. CDR3 in DNA: TGTGCCAGCAGTTTGGGGAGAGACACTGAAGCTTTCTTT. The V and J genes are TRBV28 and TRBJ1-1, with D unclear. The ends were cut back, 3 bases at V and 3 bases at J, with 8 bases in the middle. Germline assignment: CDR1 MDHEN and CDR2 SYDVKM. The CDR3 has 13 amino acids. Using reference TRBV28 and TRBJ1-1 for the parts outside the CDR3, the full variable domain is DVKVTQSSRYLVKRTGEKVFLECVQDMDHENMFWYRQDPGLGLRLIYFSYDVKMKEKGDIPEGYSVSREKKERFSLILESASTNQTSMYLCASSLGRDTEAFFGQGTRLTVV.